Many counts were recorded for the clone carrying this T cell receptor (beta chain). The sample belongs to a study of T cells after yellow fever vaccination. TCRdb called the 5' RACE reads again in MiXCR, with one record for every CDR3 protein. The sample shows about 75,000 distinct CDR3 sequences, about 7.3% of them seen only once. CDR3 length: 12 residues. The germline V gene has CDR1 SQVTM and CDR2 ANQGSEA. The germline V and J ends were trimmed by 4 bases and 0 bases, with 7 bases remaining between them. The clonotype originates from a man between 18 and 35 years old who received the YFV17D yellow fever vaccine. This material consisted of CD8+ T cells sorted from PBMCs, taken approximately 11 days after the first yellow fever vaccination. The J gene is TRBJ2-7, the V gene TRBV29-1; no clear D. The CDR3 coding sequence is TGCAGCGTTGTGGACGTCTCCTACGAGCAGTACTTC. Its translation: CSVVDVSYEQYF.